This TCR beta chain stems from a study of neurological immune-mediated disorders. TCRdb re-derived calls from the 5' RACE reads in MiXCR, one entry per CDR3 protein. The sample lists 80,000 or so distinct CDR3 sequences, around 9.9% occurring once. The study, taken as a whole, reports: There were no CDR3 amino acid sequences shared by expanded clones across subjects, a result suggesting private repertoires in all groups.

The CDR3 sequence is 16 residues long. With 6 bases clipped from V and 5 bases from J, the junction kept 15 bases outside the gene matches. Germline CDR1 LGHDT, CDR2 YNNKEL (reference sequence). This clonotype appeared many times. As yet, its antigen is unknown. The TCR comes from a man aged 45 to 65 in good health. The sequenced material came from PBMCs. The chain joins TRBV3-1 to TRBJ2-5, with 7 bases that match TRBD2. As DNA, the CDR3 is TGTGCCAGCAGGCGGCGGACGACTAGCAAAGCGGAGACCCAGTACTTC. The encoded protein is CASRRRTTSKAETQYF.